What follows describes a single TCR beta chain. This specimen belongs to a study of T cell changes during pregnancy in multiple sclerosis. Profiled with immunoSEQ multiplex PCR; TCRdb holds only in-frame clones, not every one. The repertoire holds approximately 79,000 clones, with 85% to 95% as singletons. This receptor was taken from a female donor with multiple sclerosis, enrolled in a pregnancy study. The specimen comprised CD4+ T cells from peripheral blood mononuclear cells, sampled before pregnancy.

The CDR3 DNA sequence: TGTGCCTGGAGTGTACCGTGGCTCTCTGGAAACACCATATATTTT. This encodes CAWSVPWLSGNTIYF. The chain combines TRBV30 with TRBJ1-3; no firm D call. In germline, CDR1 is GTSNPN, CDR2 SVGIG (reference sequence). Trimming took off 0 bases at V and 0 bases at J, with 9 bases between the two ends. The CDR3 sequence is 15 residues long.